This T cell receptor beta chain was recovered during a study of cytomegalovirus exposure and HLA in healthy donors. On the study more broadly: Among the 300 to 500 donors who were genotyped, roughly 86% fell in the genetic ancestry cluster that is associated with self-reported Caucasian donors.

The PCR made use of 60 Vbeta and 13 Jbeta primers. Some clones are missing from TCRdb's copy, which holds only in-frame ones; the method was immunoSEQ multiplex PCR. The data hold 200,000 to 250,000 clones, with 82% observed a single time. This CDR3 has 17 residues. The trim removed 3 bases at V and 2 bases at J, leaving 11 bases unmatched. Per the germline V gene, CDR1 is MDHEN and CDR2 is SYDVKM. For this clone: Its antigen is still unknown.

The study, taken as a whole, reports: What TCR beta sequences reportedly achieved was accurate prediction of HLA-A and HLA-B alleles in most subjects. Later analysis showed most CMV-associated TCR beta chains appearing HLA-restricted.

This sequence originates from a woman aged 40 to 55 in good health and CMV-seropositive. The V gene is TRBV28, the J gene TRBJ2-7, with TRBD2 identical over 9 bases. Material: PBMCs. CDR3 sequence reads: CASSFGGGEFIPYEQYF. The CDR3, as DNA: TGTGCCAGCAGTTTTGGCGGGGGGGAGTTTATCCCCTACGAGCAGTACTTC.